A single sample is the source of the 28 T cell receptor beta chains below, sequenced in a study of T cells in Graves' hyperthyroidism and ophthalmopathy. TCR beta CDR3 regions were amplified from RNA transcripts. The TCR CDR3 first-round RT-PCR relied on the HTBI primer set. Each CDR3 protein is one row after TCRdb ran MiXCR on the multiplex PCR reads. The sample gives 660,000 or so distinct CDR3 sequences, less than 25% of which show up once; around a third is in the top ten. Material for sequencing was blood. Source of these receptors: a man aged 30 to 45 with Graves' ophthalmopathy.

The chain carries TRBV27 and TRBJ2-5, with a tentative D call TRBD2 (6 bases). Trimming left V 5 bases short and J 2 bases short, with 18 bases between. Per the germline V gene, CDR1 is MNHEY and CDR2 is SMNVEV (reference sequence). The CDR3 sequence is 16 residues long. The CDR3 coding sequence is TGTGCCAGCAGTCCCTTCCCTAGCGCGCCTCAAGAGACCCAGTACTTC. It specifies CASSPFPSAPQETQYF.

In its sample, this clonotype was seen a few times. This rearrangement joins TRBV7-8 to TRBJ2-5; D may be TRBD1 or TRBD2 (6 bases each). The V and J ends lost 4 bases and 4 bases respectively, with 13 bases between them. The CDR3 covers 14 residues. Germline-derived CDR1 and CDR2 are SGHVS and FQNEAQ. CDR3 region: CASSSGRGPETQYF. For the CDR3, the DNA is TGTGCCAGCAGCTCCGGCCGGGGGCCAGAGACCCAGTACTTC.

The V call is TRBV7-2, the J call TRBJ2-5, with D perhaps being TRBD1 or TRBD2 (5 bases each). Germline lookup yields CDR1 SGHTA and CDR2 FQGNSA. The CDR3 extends over 13 amino acids. The V end was cut by 5 bases, the J end by 7 bases, with 14 bases between. The CDR3 DNA reads TGTGCCAGCAGCCGGGACCTCTATGGGACCCAGTACTTC. Its protein product is CASSRDLYGTQYF.

This clonotype was detected only a few times. The chain is built from TRBV6-4 and TRBJ1-4; D call uncertain. Germline values: CDR1 MRHNA, CDR2 SNTAGT. The CDR3 loop spans 14 amino acids. Deletions cut 0 bases from V and 8 bases from J, with 10 bases between. The CDR3 DNA reads TGTGCCAGCAGTGACTCGGTTTCCTCGGAAAAACTGTTTTTT. It is translated as CASSDSVSSEKLFF.

This clonotype was counted only a few times. The chain links TRBV6-2 or TRBV6-3 to TRBJ2-5; D perhaps matches TRBD1 (5 bases). This CDR3 is 16 amino acids long. Germline V lookup: CDR1 MNHEY, CDR2 SVGEGT. V lost 5 bases, J lost 2 bases, and 18 bases lay in between. The CDR3 sequence is CASSDLEQGSQETQYF. The DNA of the CDR3 is TGTGCCAGCAGTGACCTGGAGCAGGGCTCACAAGAGACCCAGTACTTC.

This clonotype occurred a few times. The chain carries TRBV12-3 or TRBV12-4 and TRBJ1-1; unclear D gene. CDR3 length: 15 residues. V dropped 3 bases and J dropped 5 bases, with 16 bases sitting between them. This CDR3 is CASSFTLRGRTEAFF. The CDR3 bases are TGTGCCAGCAGTTTTACCCTGAGAGGGAGAACTGAAGCTTTCTTT.

This clonotype has a count of ten or more. V is TRBV7-9 and J is TRBJ2-7; D perhaps matches TRBD1 (5 bases). Germline loops: CDR1 SEHNR, CDR2 FQNEAQ (reference sequence). The CDR3 covers 13 residues. V lost 4 bases and J 0 bases, leaving 7 bases between the germline ends. As DNA, the CDR3 is TGTGCCAGCAGCTGGGGCAGCTCCTACGAGCAGTACTTC. Amino acid sequence: CASSWGSSYEQYF.

The chain employs TRBV5-1 and TRBJ2-3; 7 bases are shared with TRBD1. The CDR3 has 15 residues. The germline CDR1 and CDR2 sequences are SGHRS and YFSETQ. With V trimmed by 1 base and J by 6 bases, 8 bases remained unmatched. The CDR3 loop is CASSLFADRRDTQYF. CDR3 in DNA: TGCGCCAGCAGCTTGTTTGCGGACAGGCGGGATACGCAGTATTTT. Variable domain in full (rest from reference TRBV5-1 and TRBJ2-3): KAGVTQTPRYLIKTRGQQVTLSCSPISGHRSVSWYQQTPGQGLQFLFEYFSETQRNKGNFPGRFSGRQFSNSRSEMNVSTLELGDSALYLCASSLFADRRDTQYFGPGTRLTVL.

The rearrangement links TRBV4-1 to TRBJ2-1; 11 bases fit TRBD2. The J segment lost 1 base and the V segment lost 1 base, leaving 3 bases of the junction unmatched. CDR1 is MGHRA, CDR2 YSYEKL, per germline. The CDR3 spans 17 residues. This CDR3 reads CASSQVGTSGSYNEQFF. In DNA form, the CDR3 reads TGCGCCAGCAGCCAAGTCGGGACTAGCGGATCCTACAATGAGCAGTTCTTC.

The sample holds a few counts of this clonotype. The genes are TRBV29-1 and TRBJ2-7; no clear D. CDR1 is SQVTM, CDR2 ANQGSEA, per germline. The V end was cut by 2 bases, the J end by 2 bases, with 10 bases between. The CDR3 runs to 13 residues. The CDR3 loop reads CSVEQDLPYEQYF. For the CDR3, the DNA is TGCAGCGTTGAACAAGATTTGCCCTACGAGCAGTACTTC.

The chain is built from TRBV6-2 or TRBV6-3 and TRBJ2-7, with TRBD2 identical over 7 bases. The CDR3 totals 14 residues. Germline V gives CDR1 MNHEY, CDR2 SVGEGT. V shed 6 bases, J shed 6 bases, and the junction held 11 bases outside the gene matches. The CDR3 bases are TGTGCCAGCAGCCCCTTCCGGACTAGTCCCGAGCAGTACTTC. Protein: CASSPFRTSPEQYF.

Here the CDR3 reads CASSPRAAPTEAFF. CDR3 nucleotide sequence: TGTGCCAGCAGCCCAAGGGCAGCCCCTACTGAAGCTTTCTTT. This sequence joins TRBV5-5 and TRBJ1-1; unclear D gene. The germline V and J ends were trimmed by 4 bases and 5 bases, with 15 bases remaining between them. The CDR3 contains 14 residues. Germline values: CDR1 SGHKS, CDR2 YYEKEE (reference sequence).

V and J are TRBV9 and TRBJ2-2; D gene ambiguous. This CDR3 spans 14 amino acids. Trimming took 0 bases from V and 1 from J, leaving 4 bases between them. CDR1 and CDR2 from the germline V gene are SGDLS and YYNGEE. CDR3 loop: CASSVVQNTGELFF. The DNA for the CDR3 is TGTGCCAGCAGCGTAGTGCAGAACACCGGGGAGCTGTTTTTT.

This rearrangement joins TRBV30 to TRBJ2-7; TRBD2 matches 14 bases. J gave up 5 bases and V 5 bases, and 8 bases lay outside the gene matches. The CDR3 covers 15 residues. Germline V CDR1 and CDR2: GTSNPN, SVGIG (reference sequence). Here the CDR3 reads CAWDGLAGGGNEQYF. The CDR3 DNA is TGTGCCTGGGACGGACTAGCGGGAGGAGGGAACGAGCAGTACTTC.

For this clonotype: A single base separates this from a much larger clone, so it may be a read error. The CDR3 end shows no conserved phenylalanine or tryptophan, and so a read error is likely. The chain employs TRBV11-2 and TRBJ2-7; TRBD1 aligns across 10 bases. The V and J ends lost 4 bases and 8 bases, in that order; junction bases with no gene match: 11. Per germline, CDR1 SGHAT and CDR2 FQNNGV. The CDR3 has 15 residues. CDR3 sequence reads: CASSYGQGGSMQQYL. The DNA for the CDR3 is TGTGCCAGCAGCTATGGACAGGGGGGGTCCATGCAGCAGTACCTC.

This sequence joins TRBV20-1 and TRBJ2-7; the D gene is possibly TRBD2 (5 bases). The V end lost 4 bases, the J end lost 2 bases, and 15 bases lay between the germline ends. The germline CDR1 and CDR2 sequences are DFQATT and SNEGSKA (reference sequence). The CDR3 runs to 14 residues. In DNA, the CDR3 is TGCAGTGCTATGGTTCGTCAGACTACCTACGAGCAGTACTTC. It encodes CSAMVRQTTYEQYF.

The V and J genes are TRBV7-9 and TRBJ2-7; 14 bases match TRBD2. V was pared by 5 bases and J by 5 bases, with 8 bases of the junction left unmatched. Germline values: CDR1 SEHNR, CDR2 FQNEAQ (reference sequence). The CDR3 is 16 amino acids. The CDR3: CASSGQTSGRAHEQYF. The DNA of the CDR3 is TGTGCCAGCAGCGGTCAGACTAGCGGGAGGGCCCACGAGCAGTACTTC.

V usage is TRBV29-1 and J usage is TRBJ1-3; D is undetermined. Trimming stripped 6 bases from V and 3 bases from J, with 9 bases between. CDR3 length: 12 residues. The germline V gene has CDR1 SQVTM and CDR2 ANQGSEA. The CDR3 region is CSVGVFGNTIYF. CDR3 sequence (DNA): TGCAGCGTGGGCGTTTTTGGAAACACCATATATTTT. The entire variable domain, with the rest obtained from reference TRBV29-1 and TRBJ1-3, is as follows: SAVISQKPSRDICQRGTSLTIQCQVDSQVTMMFWYRQQPGQSLTLIATANQGSEATYESGFVIDKFPISRPNLTFSTLTVSNMSPEDSSIYLCSVGVFGNTIYFGEGSWLTVV.

The rearrangement uses TRBV7-2 and TRBJ2-6; D call uncertain. The length of the CDR3 is 18 residues. Trimming shortened V by 1 base and J by 0 bases, and 13 bases separated the two germline ends. Germline V gives CDR1 SGHTA, CDR2 FQGNSA. CDR3 loop: CASSLGSGISSGANVLTF. CDR3 DNA sequence: TGTGCCAGCAGCTTAGGGTCAGGCATCAGCTCTGGGGCCAACGTCCTGACTTTC.

Ten or more counts support this clonotype. The V call is TRBV5-6, the J call TRBJ1-2; 7 bases agree with TRBD1. The CDR3 is 15 residues long. The V gene's germline CDR1 is SGHDT and CDR2 YYEEEE. J was trimmed by 8 bases and V by 4 bases; bases with no gene match: 14. CDR3 protein: CASSPSPDRVGGYTF. For the CDR3, the DNA is TGTGCCAGCAGCCCCTCGCCCGACAGGGTAGGCGGCTACACCTTC.

Only a few counts were recorded for this clonotype. J is TRBJ1-5 and V is TRBV6-4; D call uncertain. V lost 6 bases and J 0 bases, leaving 9 bases between the germline ends. The germline V gene has CDR1 MRHNA and CDR2 SNTAGT. The CDR3 is 14 residues long. The CDR3 coding sequence is TGTGCCAGCAGGAGCCCTGCTAGCAATCAGCCCCAGCATTTT. Translation gives CASRSPASNQPQHF.

At least ten counts were recorded for this clonotype. The chain joins TRBV2 to TRBJ1-2; possible D gene TRBD1, 5 bases. V lost 2 bases, J lost 3 bases, and 19 bases lay in between. The CDR3 has 17 amino acids. The germline V gene has CDR1 SNHLY and CDR2 FYNNEI. The CDR3 region has the DNA TGTGCCAGCAGTGAACGGGCAGGGAGTTGGTCGGACTATGGCTACACCTTC. As protein: CASSERAGSWSDYGYTF.

This clonotype has at least ten counts. J is TRBJ1-1 and V is TRBV5-1, with TRBD1 identical over 7 bases. V shed 1 base and J 5 bases; nucleotides not matched to a gene: 5. This CDR3 contains 14 residues. Per the germline V gene, CDR1 is SGHRS and CDR2 is YFSETQ. The chain's CDR3 is CASSLHRGRTEAFF. For the CDR3, the DNA is TGCGCCAGCAGCTTGCACAGGGGCCGAACTGAAGCTTTCTTT.

This clonotype was seen a handful of times. The J gene is TRBJ1-1, the V gene TRBV7-8; D perhaps matches TRBD1 (6 bases). Germline assignment: CDR1 SGHVS and CDR2 FQNEAQ. V lost 6 bases and J lost 0, with 14 bases in between. This CDR3 has 15 amino acids. The CDR3 coding sequence is TGTGCCAGCAGAATTAACGGACAGATGAACACTGAAGCTTTCTTT. This encodes CASRINGQMNTEAFF. Filled out from reference TRBV7-8 and TRBJ1-1, the complete variable domain reads GAGVSQSPRYKVAKRGQDVALRCDPISGHVSLFWYQQALGQGPEFLTYFQNEAQLDKSGLPSDRFFAERPEGSVSTLKIQRTQQEDSAVYLCASRINGQMNTEAFFGQGTRLTVV.

The chain recombines TRBV6-1 with TRBJ2-5; 7 bases are a match to TRBD2. V shed 6 bases and J 3 bases; nucleotides not matched to a gene: 16. The germline CDR1 and CDR2 sequences are MNHNS and SASEGT. The CDR3 has 17 residues. The CDR3 sequence is CASSPLGGTPREETQYF. CDR3 nucleotides: TGTGCCAGCAGCCCCCTGGGGGGGACCCCCCGAGAAGAGACCCAGTACTTC.

Points on this clonotype: It may be a read error: a sequence one base away is much more abundant. The DNA for the CDR3 is TGTGCCAGCAGGTCTGGGGGTGCAGAAGAGGCCCAGTACTTC. Translated: CASRSGGAEEAQYF. The chain combines TRBV28 with TRBJ2-5; the D call may be TRBD1 or TRBD2 (5 bases each). Germline CDR1 reads MDHEN; CDR2 reads SYDVKM. CDR3 length: 14 residues.

For the CDR3, the DNA is TGTGCCAGCAGCGTACTGATGGAGCCAGATACGCAGTATTTT. It yields the protein CASSVLMEPDTQYF. This chain joins TRBV9 and TRBJ2-3; D unclear. Germline loops: CDR1 SGDLS, CDR2 YYNGEE. V dropped 1 base and J dropped 4 bases, with 10 bases sitting between them. CDR3 length: 14 amino acids.

This clonotype was recorded at least ten times. CDR3 region: CASSSRQGAQEKLFF. CDR3 bases: TGTGCCAGCAGTTCCCGACAGGGGGCGCAGGAAAAACTGTTTTTT. The rearrangement uses TRBV28 and TRBJ1-4; TRBD1 matches 10 bases. J gave up 8 bases and V 4 bases, and 7 bases lay outside the gene matches. This CDR3 has 15 amino acids. Per the germline V gene, CDR1 is MDHEN and CDR2 is SYDVKM.